This T cell receptor beta chain was captured by sequencing in a study of regulatory T cells in long-lasting Graves disease. CDR1 and CDR2 (germline): MDHEN, SYDVKM. The junction had 7 bases not matched to a gene; V was cut back by 6 bases and J by 7 bases. The CDR3 extends over 14 amino acids. Time point meaning: newly diagnosed GD, antithyroid drugs for less than 3 months. Extracted RNA from PBMCs served as the source of the TCR library. This clonotype was counted many times. Arm-PCR of CDR3 regions and iRepertoire HTBI primers were used to build TCR beta libraries. One entry per CDR3 protein, called by TCRdb with MiXCR from the multiplex PCR reads. The repertoire consists of a few hundred thousand distinct CDR3 sequences, with 15% occurring once and the leading ten covering roughly 8%. This sample also belongs to another study, concerning T cells in Graves' hyperthyroidism and ophthalmopathy.

The specimen comprised peripheral blood mononuclear cells (PBMCs), sampled at new diagnosis, from a patient treated with antithyroid drugs. The chain is built from TRBV28 and TRBJ2-2; 8 positions agree with TRBD2. The TCR was taken from a woman aged 40 to 55 with Graves disease. The CDR3 region is CASSSGSGIGELFF. The CDR3 DNA is TGTGCCAGCAGCAGCGGGAGCGGTATCGGGGAGCTGTTTTTT.